The present T cell receptor beta chain was sequenced within a study of lymphopenia after photon versus proton radiotherapy. Trimming stripped 4 bases from V and 3 bases from J, with 0 bases between. This CDR3 is 10 amino acids long. The germline V gene encodes CDR1 SGHVS and CDR2 FNYEAQ. Data came from immunoSEQ multiplex PCR; TCRdb stores just in-frame clones and leaves some out. Here the sample spans 60,000 to 75,000 clones, approximately 86% being singletons. Study observations and caveats: Under photons, naive T cells and diversity fell while effector/memory populations rose.

A single count supports this clone. Its antigen is not known. This chain links TRBV7-6 with TRBJ1-1, with D uncertain. The TCR comes from an elderly man with esophageal cancer. The material sequenced was peripheral blood, taken from a patient treated with proton-based radiotherapy. CDR3 amino acids: CASSYTEAFF. CDR3 nucleotides: TGTGCCAGCAGCTACACTGAAGCTTTCTTT.